The T cell receptor (beta chain) described here comes from a study of cytomegalovirus exposure and HLA in healthy donors (TCRdb year 2017). About the study as a whole: In an earlier analysis of some 610 of the donors, less than 350 Gb of sequence data and 100 million or so unique TCR beta sequences from 180 million or so T cells were reported. Among around 400 genotyped donors of the cohort, an average of roughly 230,000 unique TCR beta nucleotide sequences was sequenced per donor, of which 15% to 20% were non-productive. HLA typing included class I and class II loci at four-digit resolution. Typing coverage differed by locus: A, B, C, DRB1 and DQB1 were typed in roughly 620-640 donors, DQA1 in approximately 520, DPA1 in some 610, and DPB1 in 472. The later analysis used no new phenotypic data to find candidate immune exposures, relying instead on TCR beta sequences and their occurrence across donors. All discovery cohort repertoires had been generated on a single sequencing platform. A later genetic analysis used genome-wide SNP genotypes for about three fifths of the 666 donors, treating that subset as a discovery cohort. To predict cytomegalovirus infection status, the study brought together high-throughput TCR immunosequencing, statistical association of individual TCRs with disease status, and machine learning. The study aimed to test whether cataloging public T cell receptors could reveal signatures of past pathogen exposure. The genetic ancestry cluster associated with self-reported Caucasian donors included 81% of the approximately 410 genotyped donors. To decide whether each TCR beta V gene segment behaved as functional or pseudogenic, an earlier analysis of some 600 of the donors relied on high-throughput TCR beta sequencing. An early release covering approximately 600 HLA-typed donors comprised approximately 290 gigabases of sequencing data and tens of millions of unique TCR sequences. Donor age, sex, ethnicity and CMV serostatus were collected together with the repertoire data. A few DR-DQ haplotypes were treated as single units for association and clustering because of strong linkage in the cohort. A later analysis re-analyzed previously published TCR beta repertoires from 666 donors and added high-resolution HLA genotyping to study TCR occurrence patterns. Along with the roughly 670-subject first cohort, a separate validation cohort of roughly 110 different subjects was used. The T cell repertoires of roughly 660 subjects were profiled by immunosequencing and related to cytomegalovirus serostatus. The paper's findings and limits, for the study overall: Because HLA typing was unavailable for some donors at each locus, only the typed subset was used in association tests. Specific HLA alleles were associated with around 18,000 TCR beta sequences at a false discovery rate of 0.05 in a later analysis. Most TCR sequences were seen in very few donors, while some public TCRs were found in many individuals. A further reported finding was that TCR beta sequences accurately predicted the HLA-A and HLA-B alleles for most subjects in the first cohort. A few of the identified cytomegalovirus-associated TCR beta chains were confirmed in vitro to be specific for cytomegalovirus antigens. In a later analysis, several top co-occurrence clusters were reported to appear linked to parvovirus B19, influenza, CMV and Epstein-Barr virus. When HLA alleles, especially DR and DQ, strongly co-occurred, attributing TCR associations to individual alleles was difficult. Linkage disequilibrium might explain the correlated functional status among segregating V segments, but an unknown experimental factor could not be excluded. In a later analysis, the rate of TCR association differed among HLA loci, with DRB1 alleles having the most associated TCRs and HLA-C alleles having the fewest. In the study, around 150 TCR beta chains were listed as associated with cytomegalovirus. Immune exposure information for the cohort was limited to CMV serostatus. The cohort was sequenced for TCR beta chains only, and without alpha or paired-chain data the features that could be detected were limited. The sequencing pipeline was judged likely to have produced a cluster of highly shared sequence variants as a technical artifact. A later genetic analysis associated a missense DCLRE1C variant with V-gene and J-gene trimming of TCR beta chains, and an independent cohort replicated the association. According to the authors, the approach could potentially be generalized to other disease states and immunological phenotypes. The classifier was reported to diagnose cytomegalovirus status with high specificity and sensitivity in both the original and validation cohorts. In an earlier analysis of approximately 600 of the donors, most TCR beta V segments were observed in productive rearrangements about 90% or about 30% of the time, broadly matching IMGT annotations. Compared with the approximately 670-donor mean, donors in an Asian-associated ancestry cluster had fewer N-insertions in productive TCRs, according to a later genetic analysis. Because the 87-base-pair reads could not distinguish some IMGT-functional V segments, including TRBV6-2 and TRBV6-3, those segments were excluded. Most CMV-associated TCR beta chains appeared to be HLA-restricted in a later analysis, and the HLA associations seemed to be driven largely by CMV exposure. The presence/absence analyses assumed that sequencing depth was roughly uniform across donors, and that assumption may not be true. Because counts were too low, around 17 rarely observed V segments, including chromosome 9 orphons, were left out of the earlier analysis of 587 of the donors. In a later analysis, HLA-associated TCR beta chains were found to be more clonally expanded and to have lower generation probabilities than equally common non-associated chains.

The cohort comprised under 700 healthy bone marrow donors. At the time of sampling, all cohort members were nominally healthy, though unrecorded immune exposures were likely present. The donor tested CMV seropositive and was one of the 289 seropositive cohort members. Each donor provided a peripheral blood sample, and peripheral blood mononuclear cells were used for TCR beta sequencing. The Qiagen DNeasy Blood Extraction Kit was used to extract genomic DNA from the blood cell samples. Of note for this clone: What this receptor recognizes is not known. One base away there is no much larger clone; base qualities are not given.

As encoded in the germline V gene, CDR1 is MNHEY while CDR2 is SVGAGI. V gives up 8 bases and J gives up 0 bases, and the segment between their germline ends measures 14 bases. Taken from cysteine to phenylalanine, the CDR3 has 14 residues. The entry retains the CDR3 DNA only, 42 bases that are in frame from base 1. The library was prepared using the immunoSEQ multiplex PCR assay. For the multiplex PCR, a mixture combining 60 forward primers for TCR Vbeta segments and 13 reverse primers for TCR Jbeta segments was used. A multiplex PCR assay on genomic DNA amplified the CDR3 region of rearranged TCR beta genes. Amplified TCR beta libraries were sequenced as 87-base-pair reads on the Illumina HiSeq System. Per the source publication's procedure: Across the 700 or so repertoires, a later analysis counted 78 million or so unique TCR beta chains, 9 million to 14 million of which were shared by at least two donors. A nearest-neighbor algorithm error-corrected the raw reads and collapsed the reads into unique sequences, merging closely related sequences to remove PCR and sequencing errors. To assign V, D and J gene segments, CDR3 sequences were aligned to IMGT reference sequences. For a sequence to be retained, at least a six-nucleotide match to both a V gene segment and a J gene segment was required. A rearrangement counted as productive if the CDR3 had no stop codons and remained in frame with V and J, and every other rearrangement counted as non-productive. CDR3 was defined according to IMGT convention as the region running from the second conserved V-encoded cysteine to the conserved J-encoded phenylalanine. Sequences without an unambiguous match to a single V gene segment were excluded from the earlier analysis of several hundred of the donors. In an earlier analysis of approximately 610 of the donors, V segments were called functional above 56.7% productive rearrangements and were called segregating when the between-donor standard deviation exceeded 5%. A statistical classification framework was developed to diagnose cytomegalovirus status using the catalog of TCR beta chain sequences. A later analysis assigned V and J genes by comparing TCR nucleotide sequences with IMGT/GENE-DB human TR gene sequences. The TCRdist pipeline was used in a later analysis to assign CDR3 sequences and most-parsimonious VDJ recombination scenarios. In a later analysis, each TCR beta chain was defined by its CDR3 amino acid sequence together with its V-gene family, and reads lacking a unique V-gene family were excluded. In a later analysis, 500 to 650 highly shared, low-generation-probability nucleotide sequences were removed to address suspected cross-contamination and a sequencing artifact. For each public chain, a later analysis derived a clonal expansion index from normalized ranks of inferred template counts within each repertoire. In a later analysis, generation probabilities were computed using a VDJ recombination model fitted to out-of-frame rearrangements, and the results were checked against IGoR. In a later analysis, hypergeometric tests were used to score TCR-TCR, TCR-HLA and TCR-CMV co-occurrence, with a repertoire-size bias correction applied to TCR pairs. A later analysis estimated false discovery rates by permuting HLA or CMV assignments 20 times. In a later analysis, co-occurring TCRs were grouped using DBSCAN, and TCRdist sequence similarity was added for clustering within HLA-allele-positive subsets. Co-occurrence clustering excluded repertoires with fewer than 30,000 or more than 120,000 public chains, plus five with anomalous nucleotide sharing. TCRdb obtained this table from immuneACCESS and retained in-frame rearrangements with V and J assigned. These tables miss some clones; where compared with another copy, unresolved V genes account for less than half of the shortfall, and the remainder is unexplained. V and J calls and clone size come straight from that table; D and trimming were deduced from the DNA. The sample data list roughly 100,000 clones, and roughly 60% of these were observed just once. In total, the top ten clones hold roughly 5.5% of the sample.

The sequenced sample consisted of PBMCs. The rearranged segments are TRBV6-5 and TRBJ2-7; TRBD2 is a possible D gene, resting on 6 matching bases. The TCR sequence derives from a boy younger than 18 in good health and CMV-seropositive. The CDR3 here reads CASRGEVSSYEQYF. The nucleotide sequence is TGTGCCAGCCGTGGGGAGGTGAGCTCCTACGAGCAGTACTTC.